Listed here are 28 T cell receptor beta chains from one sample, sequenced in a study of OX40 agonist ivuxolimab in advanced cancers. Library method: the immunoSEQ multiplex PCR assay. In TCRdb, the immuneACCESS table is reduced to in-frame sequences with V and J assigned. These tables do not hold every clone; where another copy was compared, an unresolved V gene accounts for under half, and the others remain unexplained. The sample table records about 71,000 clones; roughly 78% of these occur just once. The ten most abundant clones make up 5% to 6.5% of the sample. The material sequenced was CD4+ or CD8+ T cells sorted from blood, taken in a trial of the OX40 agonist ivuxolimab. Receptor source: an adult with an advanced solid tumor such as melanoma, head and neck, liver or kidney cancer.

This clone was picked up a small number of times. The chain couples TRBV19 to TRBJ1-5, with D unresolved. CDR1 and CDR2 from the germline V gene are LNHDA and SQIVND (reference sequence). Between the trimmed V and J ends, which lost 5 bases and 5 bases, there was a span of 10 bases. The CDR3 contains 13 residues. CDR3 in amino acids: CASSLGSDQPQHF. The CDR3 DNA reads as TGTGCCAGTAGTCTAGGGTCCGATCAGCCCCAGCATTTT.

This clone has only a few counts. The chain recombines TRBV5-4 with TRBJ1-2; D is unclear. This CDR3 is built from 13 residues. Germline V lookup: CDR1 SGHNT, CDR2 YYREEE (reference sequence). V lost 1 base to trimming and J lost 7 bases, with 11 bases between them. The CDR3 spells CASSLPASGGYTF. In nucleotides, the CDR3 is TGTGCCAGCAGCTTGCCAGCTTCGGGTGGCTACACCTTC.

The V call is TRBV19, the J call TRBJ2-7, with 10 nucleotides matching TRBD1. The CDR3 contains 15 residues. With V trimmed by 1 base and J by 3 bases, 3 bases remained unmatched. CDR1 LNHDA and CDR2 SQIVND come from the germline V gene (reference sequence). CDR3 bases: TGTGCCAGTAGTATAGCCCGGGACAGGGGCTACGAGCAGTACTTC. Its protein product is CASSIARDRGYEQYF.

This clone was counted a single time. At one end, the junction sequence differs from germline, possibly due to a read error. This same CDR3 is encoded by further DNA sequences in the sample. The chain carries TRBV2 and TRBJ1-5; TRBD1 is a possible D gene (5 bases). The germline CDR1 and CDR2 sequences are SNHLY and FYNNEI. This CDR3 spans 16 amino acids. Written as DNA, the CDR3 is TGTGCCAGCAGTGAAATGGACTCGAGGGGCAACCAGCCCCAGCATTTT. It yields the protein CASSEMDSRGNQPQHF.

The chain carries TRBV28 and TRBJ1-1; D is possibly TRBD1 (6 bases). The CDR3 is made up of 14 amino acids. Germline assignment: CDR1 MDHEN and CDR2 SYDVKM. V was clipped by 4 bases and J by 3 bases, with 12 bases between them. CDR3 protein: CASSSQGRYTEAFF. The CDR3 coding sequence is TGTGCCAGCAGTTCTCAGGGGCGGTACACTGAAGCTTTCTTT.

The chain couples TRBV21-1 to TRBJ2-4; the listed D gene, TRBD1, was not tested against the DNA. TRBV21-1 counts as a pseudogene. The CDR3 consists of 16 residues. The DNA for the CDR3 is TGTGCCAGCAGCAAAGGGGACAGGGGATGGGGAAACATTCAGTACTTC. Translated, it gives CASSKGDRGWGNIQYF.

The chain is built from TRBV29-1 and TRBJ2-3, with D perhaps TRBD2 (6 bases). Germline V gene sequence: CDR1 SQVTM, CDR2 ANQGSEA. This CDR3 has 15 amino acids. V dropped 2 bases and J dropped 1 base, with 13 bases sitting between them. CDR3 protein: CSVEWDGRRTDTQYF. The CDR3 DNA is TGCAGCGTTGAATGGGATGGGAGGCGCACAGATACGCAGTATTTT.

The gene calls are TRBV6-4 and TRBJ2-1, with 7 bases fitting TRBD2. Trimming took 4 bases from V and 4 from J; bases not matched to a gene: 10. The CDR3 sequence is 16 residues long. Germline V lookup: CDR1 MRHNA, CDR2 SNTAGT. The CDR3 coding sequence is TGTGCCAGCAGTGCCATAGCGGGCTTAGATTACAATGAGCAGTTCTTC. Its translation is CASSAIAGLDYNEQFF.

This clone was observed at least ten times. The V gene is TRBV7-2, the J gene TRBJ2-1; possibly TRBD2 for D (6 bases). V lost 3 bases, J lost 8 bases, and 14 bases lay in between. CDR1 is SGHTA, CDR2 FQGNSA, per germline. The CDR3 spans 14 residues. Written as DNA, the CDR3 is TGTGCCAGCAGCTTTGGCGGGGCAGTGTATGAGCAGTTCTTC. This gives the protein CASSFGGAVYEQFF.

The CDR3 DNA sequence: TGTGCCAGCAGTTACTCGAGGAGGGTGTCGGCTGAAGCTTTCTTT. Translating gives CASSYSRRVSAEAFF. The gene calls are TRBV6-5 and TRBJ1-1; D unresolved. Looked up from germline, CDR1 is MNHEY and CDR2 is SVGAGI. This CDR3 region has 15 residues. V gave up 0 bases and J gave up 6 bases, with 14 bases separating them.

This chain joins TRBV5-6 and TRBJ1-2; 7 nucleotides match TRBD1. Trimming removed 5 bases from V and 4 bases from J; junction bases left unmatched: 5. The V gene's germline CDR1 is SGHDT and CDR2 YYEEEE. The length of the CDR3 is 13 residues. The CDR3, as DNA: TGTGCCAGCAGTCCCACAGGGGTCTATGGCTACACCTTC. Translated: CASSPTGVYGYTF.

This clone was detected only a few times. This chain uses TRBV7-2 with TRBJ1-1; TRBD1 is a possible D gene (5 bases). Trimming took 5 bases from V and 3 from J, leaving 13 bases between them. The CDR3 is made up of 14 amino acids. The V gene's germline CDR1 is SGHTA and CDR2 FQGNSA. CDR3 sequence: CASSRNWGDTEAFF. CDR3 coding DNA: TGTGCCAGCAGCCGCAACTGGGGGGACACTGAAGCTTTCTTT.

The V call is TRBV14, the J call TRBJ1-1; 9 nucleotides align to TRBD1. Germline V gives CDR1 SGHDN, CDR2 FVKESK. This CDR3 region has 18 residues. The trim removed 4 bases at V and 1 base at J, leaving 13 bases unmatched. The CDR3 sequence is CASSPPPGQGLWNTEAFF. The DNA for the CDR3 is TGTGCCAGCAGCCCCCCCCCGGGACAGGGTTTATGGAACACTGAAGCTTTCTTT.

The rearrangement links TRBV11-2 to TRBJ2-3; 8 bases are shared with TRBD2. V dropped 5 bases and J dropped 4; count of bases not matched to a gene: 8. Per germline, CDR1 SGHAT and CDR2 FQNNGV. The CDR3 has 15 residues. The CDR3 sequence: CASSPTGGRSDTQYF. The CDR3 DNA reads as TGTGCCAGCAGCCCCACGGGGGGGAGGTCAGATACGCAGTATTTT.

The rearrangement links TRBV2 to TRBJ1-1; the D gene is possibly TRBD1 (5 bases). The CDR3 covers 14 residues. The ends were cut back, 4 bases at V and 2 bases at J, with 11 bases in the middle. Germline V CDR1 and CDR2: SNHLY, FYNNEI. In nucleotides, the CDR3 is TGTGCCAGCAGTGTCATCGGGGCTAACACTGAAGCTTTCTTT. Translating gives CASSVIGANTEAFF.

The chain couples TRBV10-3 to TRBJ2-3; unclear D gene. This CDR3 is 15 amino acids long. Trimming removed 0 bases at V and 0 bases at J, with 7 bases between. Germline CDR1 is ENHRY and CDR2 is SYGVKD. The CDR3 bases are TGTGCCATCAGTGAGTCTCCGAGAAGCACAGATACGCAGTATTTT. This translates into CAISESPRSTDTQYF.

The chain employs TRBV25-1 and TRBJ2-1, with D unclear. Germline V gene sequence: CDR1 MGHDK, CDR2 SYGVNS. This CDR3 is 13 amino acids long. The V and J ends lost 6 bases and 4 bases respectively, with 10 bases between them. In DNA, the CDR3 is TGTGCCAGCAGAATGGGCGGATACAATGAGCAGTTCTTC. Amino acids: CASRMGGYNEQFF.

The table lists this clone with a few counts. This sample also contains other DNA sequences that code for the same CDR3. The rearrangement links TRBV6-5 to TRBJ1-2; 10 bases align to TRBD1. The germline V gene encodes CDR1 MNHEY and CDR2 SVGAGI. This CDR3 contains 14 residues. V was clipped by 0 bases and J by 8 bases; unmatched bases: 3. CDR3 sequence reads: CASSYSGQGFGYTF. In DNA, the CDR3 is TGTGCCAGCAGTTACTCGGGACAGGGGTTCGGCTACACCTTC.

In nucleotides, the CDR3 is TGTGCCAGCAGTTACACTACAGGCTCCTACGAGCAGTACTTC. Its translation is CASSYTTGSYEQYF. The genes are TRBV6-5 and TRBJ2-7; TRBD1 might be the D (5 bases). CDR3 length: 14 residues. Germline lookup yields CDR1 MNHEY and CDR2 SVGAGI. V gave up 2 bases and J gave up 0 bases, with 8 bases separating them.

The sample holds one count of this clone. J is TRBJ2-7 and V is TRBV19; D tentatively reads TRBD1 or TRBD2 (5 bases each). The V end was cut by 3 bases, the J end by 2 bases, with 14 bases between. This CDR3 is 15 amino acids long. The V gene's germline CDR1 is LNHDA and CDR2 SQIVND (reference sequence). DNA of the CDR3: TGTGCCAGTAGTATGAGGGGCTCAGCGACCTACGAGCAGTACTTC. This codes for CASSMRGSATYEQYF.

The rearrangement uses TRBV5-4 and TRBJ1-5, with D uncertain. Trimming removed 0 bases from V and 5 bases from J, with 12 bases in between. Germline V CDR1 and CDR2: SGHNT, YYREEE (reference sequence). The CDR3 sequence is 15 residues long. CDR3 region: CASSLGGVSDQPQHF. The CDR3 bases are TGTGCCAGCAGCTTGGGAGGCGTTTCGGATCAGCCCCAGCATTTT.

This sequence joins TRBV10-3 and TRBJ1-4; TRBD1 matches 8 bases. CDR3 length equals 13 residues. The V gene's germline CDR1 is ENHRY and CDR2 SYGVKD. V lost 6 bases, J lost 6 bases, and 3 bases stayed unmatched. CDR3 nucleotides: TGTGCCATCAGCAGGGGGCCGGATGAAAAACTGTTTTTT. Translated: CAISRGPDEKLFF.

CDR3 sequence: CASSYSPFSTYGYTF. CDR3 nucleotide sequence: TGTGCCAGCAGTTACTCTCCCTTTTCGACCTATGGCTACACCTTC. V usage is TRBV6-5 and J usage is TRBJ1-2, with D uncertain. Germline loops: CDR1 MNHEY, CDR2 SVGAGI. The V gene lost 0 bases and the J gene lost 4 bases, with 12 bases spanning the gap. This CDR3 spans 15 amino acids.

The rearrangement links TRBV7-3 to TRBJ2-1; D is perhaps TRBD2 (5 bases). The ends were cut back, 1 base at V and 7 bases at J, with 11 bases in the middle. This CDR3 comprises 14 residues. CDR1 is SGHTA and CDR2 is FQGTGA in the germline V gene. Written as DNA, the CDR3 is TGTGCCAGCAGCTTAAGGGGAGATCCTAATGAGCAGTTCTTC. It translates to CASSLRGDPNEQFF.

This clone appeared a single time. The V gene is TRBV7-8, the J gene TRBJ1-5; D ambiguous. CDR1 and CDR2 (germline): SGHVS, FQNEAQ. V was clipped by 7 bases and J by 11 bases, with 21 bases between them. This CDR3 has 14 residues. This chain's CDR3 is CASTLGLGTDAQHF. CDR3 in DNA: TGTGCCAGCACCCTGGGGTTGGGTACCGACGCCCAGCATTTT. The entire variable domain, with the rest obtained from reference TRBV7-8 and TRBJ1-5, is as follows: GAGVSQSPRYKVAKRGQDVALRCDPISGHVSLFWYQQALGQGPEFLTYFQNEAQLDKSGLPSDRFFAERPEGSVSTLKIQRTQQEDSAVYLCASTLGLGTDAQHFGDGTRLSIL.

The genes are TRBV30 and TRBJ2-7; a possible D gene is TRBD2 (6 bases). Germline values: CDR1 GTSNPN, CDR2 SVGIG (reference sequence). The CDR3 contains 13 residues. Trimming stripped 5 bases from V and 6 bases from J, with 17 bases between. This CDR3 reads CAWDSTGGGEQYF. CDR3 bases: TGTGCCTGGGACTCTACCGGGGGTGGCGAGCAGTACTTC.

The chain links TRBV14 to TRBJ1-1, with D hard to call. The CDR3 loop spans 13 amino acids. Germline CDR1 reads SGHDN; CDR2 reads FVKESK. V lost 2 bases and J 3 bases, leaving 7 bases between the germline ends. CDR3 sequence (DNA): TGTGCCAGCAGCCAATATCTGGACACTGAAGCTTTCTTT. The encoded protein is CASSQYLDTEAFF.

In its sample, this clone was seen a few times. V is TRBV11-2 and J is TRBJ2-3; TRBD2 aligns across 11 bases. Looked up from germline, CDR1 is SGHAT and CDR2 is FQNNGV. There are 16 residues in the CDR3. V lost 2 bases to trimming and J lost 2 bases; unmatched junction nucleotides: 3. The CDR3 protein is CASSLLTSGNTDTQYF. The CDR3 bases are TGTGCCAGCAGCTTATTGACTAGCGGGAACACAGATACGCAGTATTTT.